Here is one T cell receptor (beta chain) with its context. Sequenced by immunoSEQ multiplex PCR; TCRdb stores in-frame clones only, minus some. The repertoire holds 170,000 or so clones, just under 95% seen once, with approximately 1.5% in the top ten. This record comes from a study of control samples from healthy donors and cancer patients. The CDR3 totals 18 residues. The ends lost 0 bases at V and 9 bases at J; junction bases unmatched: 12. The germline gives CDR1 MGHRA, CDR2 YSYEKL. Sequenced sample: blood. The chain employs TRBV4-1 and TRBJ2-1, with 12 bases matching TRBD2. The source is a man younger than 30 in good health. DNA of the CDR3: TGCGCCAGCAGCCAAGATCCTCGTCTAGCGGGGGGGAGCGGTGAGCAGTTCTTC. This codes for CASSQDPRLAGGSGEQFF.